These 32 T cell receptor beta chains were all obtained from the same sample, sequenced in a study of T cell responses to AZD1222 COVID-19 vaccine. Method: immunoSEQ multiplex PCR; TCRdb's copy keeps in-frame clones and lacks some. The sample yields under 120,000 clones, roughly nine tenths seen once. The input for sequencing was peripheral blood, taken on day 0 of AZD1222 vaccination. Receptor source: an adult in good health.

This CDR3 reads CAWSLDRRTEKLFF. Written as DNA, the CDR3 is TGTGCCTGGAGTCTTGACAGACGAACTGAAAAACTGTTTTTT. The genes are TRBV30 and TRBJ1-4; D is perhaps TRBD1 (5 bases). The CDR3 loop spans 14 amino acids. From germline, CDR1 is GTSNPN and CDR2 SVGIG (reference sequence). The V end lost 2 bases, the J end lost 7 bases, and 14 bases lay between the germline ends.

The V and J genes are TRBV5-1 and TRBJ1-4; possibly TRBD1 for D (5 bases). Between the trimmed V and J ends, which lost 6 bases and 3 bases, there was a span of 12 bases. The CDR3 consists of 14 residues. Germline CDR1 and CDR2: SGHRS and YFSETQ. The CDR3 nucleotides read TGCGCCAGCAAAATCGGGGGGGCTAATGAAAAACTGTTTTTT. Protein: CASKIGGANEKLFF. Based on the CDR3 plus reference TRBV5-1 and TRBJ1-4, the full variable domain is KAGVTQTPRYLIKTRGQQVTLSCSPISGHRSVSWYQQTPGQGLQFLFEYFSETQRNKGNFPGRFSGRQFSNSRSEMNVSTLELGDSALYLCASKIGGANEKLFFGSGTQLSVL.

The chain joins TRBV7-2 to TRBJ2-5, with D perhaps matching TRBD1 (5 bases). The germline V gene encodes CDR1 SGHTA and CDR2 FQGNSA. This CDR3 has 16 amino acids. Trimming removed 1 base at V and 5 bases at J, with 17 bases between. The CDR3 is CASSLGLSLNRETQYF. CDR3 nucleotides: TGTGCCAGCAGCTTAGGGCTGTCACTAAACAGGGAGACCCAGTACTTC.

This clone was recorded once. V is TRBV19 and J is TRBJ1-2; D unresolved. CDR1 is LNHDA, CDR2 SQIVND, per germline (reference sequence). There are 15 residues in the CDR3. V lost 3 bases and J 0 bases, leaving 11 bases between the germline ends. The CDR3 loop reads CASSMAGATNYGYTF. CDR3 coding DNA: TGTGCCAGTAGTATGGCGGGCGCTACTAACTATGGCTACACCTTC.

The J gene is TRBJ2-3, the V gene TRBV12-3 or TRBV12-4, with unresolved D. Trimming removed 6 bases at V and 2 bases at J, with 6 bases between. The length of the CDR3 is 12 residues. The CDR3 is CASSIITDTQYF. The CDR3 DNA sequence: TGTGCCAGCAGCATCATCACAGATACGCAGTATTTT.

The V call is TRBV29-1, the J call TRBJ2-5; D is unresolved. This CDR3 has 12 amino acids. CDR1 SQVTM and CDR2 ANQGSEA come from the germline V gene. The germline V and J ends were trimmed by 6 bases and 3 bases, with 11 bases remaining between them. The chain's CDR3 is CSVRKREETQYF. The CDR3 nucleotides are TGCAGCGTGCGAAAACGTGAAGAGACCCAGTACTTC.

J is TRBJ2-5 and V is TRBV15, with unresolved D. CDR1 is LNHNV, CDR2 YYDKDF, per germline (reference sequence). The CDR3 sequence is 13 residues long. V dropped 4 bases and J dropped 1 base, with 7 bases sitting between them. CDR3 nucleotide sequence: TGTGCCACCAGCACTGGGTCCCAAGAGACCCAGTACTTC. Translated: CATSTGSQETQYF. The full variable domain, its missing parts supplied by reference TRBV15 and TRBJ2-5, is DAMVIQNPRYQVTQFGKPVTLSCSQTLNHNVMYWYQQKSSQAPKLLFHYYDKDFNNEADTPDNFQSRRPNTSFCFLDIRSPGLGDTAMYLCATSTGSQETQYFGPGTRLLVL.

The V call is TRBV7-3, the J call TRBJ2-5; 10 bases align to TRBD2. Unmatched junction bases numbered 6, after V lost 4 bases and J lost 4 bases. Germline V gene sequence: CDR1 SGHTA, CDR2 FQGTGA. The CDR3 covers 15 residues. The DNA for the CDR3 is TGTGCCAGCAGCTCCACTAGCGGGGTAGGAGAGACCCAGTACTTC. This codes for CASSSTSGVGETQYF.

V is TRBV6-6 and J is TRBJ2-1; D not resolved. The ends were cut back, 4 bases at V and 9 bases at J, with 7 bases in the middle. The CDR3 totals 11 residues. Per the germline V gene, CDR1 is MNHNY and CDR2 is SVGAGI (reference sequence). The CDR3 protein is CASSSLIEQFF. DNA for the CDR3: TGTGCCAGCAGTTCCTTAATTGAGCAGTTCTTC.

The V gene is TRBV11-2, the J gene TRBJ2-5; D possibly corresponds to TRBD1 (6 bases). Per the germline V gene, CDR1 is SGHAT and CDR2 is FQNNGV. The CDR3 consists of 13 residues. Trimming shortened V by 3 bases and J by 3 bases, and 8 bases separated the two germline ends. The CDR3 here is CASSFTGKETQYF. For the CDR3, the DNA is TGTGCCAGCAGCTTCACAGGGAAAGAGACCCAGTACTTC. The complete variable domain, with remaining parts taken from reference TRBV11-2 and TRBJ2-5, reads EAGVAQSPRYKIIEKRQSVAFWCNPISGHATLYWYQQILGQGPKLLIQFQNNGVVDDSQLPKDRFSAERLKGVDSTLKIQPAKLEDSAVYLCASSFTGKETQYFGPGTRLLVL.

The chain couples TRBV13 to TRBJ2-5; 15 bases are a match to TRBD2. The CDR3 has 17 amino acids. Trimming removed 4 bases from V and 5 bases from J; junction bases left unmatched: 8. Per the germline V gene, CDR1 is PRHDT and CDR2 is FYEKMQ (reference sequence). CDR3: CASSYGLAGGPGETQYF. CDR3 coding DNA: TGTGCCAGCAGCTACGGACTAGCGGGGGGGCCGGGGGAGACCCAGTACTTC. The full variable domain, in which reference TRBV13 and TRBJ2-5 provide the parts outside the CDR3, is AAGVIQSPRHLIKEKRETATLKCYPIPRHDTVYWYQQGPGQDPQFLISFYEKMQSDKGSIPDRFSAQQFSDYHSELNMSSLELGDSALYFCASSYGLAGGPGETQYFGPGTRLLVL.

This clone was seen once. The rearrangement uses TRBV6-2 or TRBV6-3 and TRBJ1-4, with 8 positions matching TRBD1. CDR1 is MNHEY, CDR2 SVGEGT, per germline. The CDR3 consists of 14 residues. V was clipped by 2 bases and J by 7 bases; unmatched bases: 3. CDR3 residues: CASSYRDRSEKLFF. The CDR3 DNA sequence: TGTGCCAGCAGTTACCGGGACAGGAGTGAAAAACTGTTTTTT.

The chain carries TRBV9 and TRBJ2-5; 8 nucleotides line up with TRBD2. From germline, CDR1 is SGDLS and CDR2 YYNGEE. The V segment lost 4 bases and the J segment 7 bases; nucleotides outside the gene matches: 15. There are 16 residues in the CDR3. The chain's CDR3 is CASSPLGLAEGVTQYF. In nucleotides, the CDR3 is TGTGCCAGCAGCCCCCTCGGACTAGCAGAGGGGGTGACCCAGTACTTC.

The chain recombines TRBV6-2 or TRBV6-3 with TRBJ2-7; 14 bases line up with TRBD2. Trimming removed 4 bases from V and 3 bases from J; junction bases left unmatched: 11. The CDR3 has 18 amino acids. CDR1 and CDR2 from the germline V gene are MNHEY and SVGEGT. In DNA form, the CDR3 reads TGTGCCAGCAGTTTCCTGACTAGCGGGGGGGCAGACGTCTACGAGCAGTACTTC. Protein sequence: CASSFLTSGGADVYEQYF.

The chain recombines TRBV5-6 with TRBJ2-4, with D uncertain. Germline V gene data show CDR1 as SGHDT and CDR2 as YYEEEE. The CDR3 has 15 amino acids. V shed 2 bases and J shed 0 bases, with 9 bases lying between them. CDR3 nucleotides: TGTGCCAGCAGCTTAGACGGGCCAGCCAAAAACATTCAGTACTTC. Amino acid sequence: CASSLDGPAKNIQYF.

V usage is TRBV19 and J usage is TRBJ1-5; D is possibly TRBD1 (6 bases). The CDR3 is 15 residues long. Trimming took off 8 bases at V and 6 bases at J, with 20 bases between the two ends. Germline lookup yields CDR1 LNHDA and CDR2 SQIVND (reference sequence). CDR3 nucleotides: TGTGCCAGTTCCCTCTTCCAGCTCAGGGGTCAGCCCCAGCATTTT. Its translation is CASSLFQLRGQPQHF. Full variable domain (rest looked up from reference TRBV19 and TRBJ1-5): DGGITQSPKYLFRKEGQNVTLSCEQNLNHDAMYWYRQDPGQGLRLIYYSQIVNDFQKGDIAEGYSVSREKKESFPLTVTSAQKNPTAFYLCASSLFQLRGQPQHFGDGTRLSIL.

The J gene is TRBJ2-3, the V gene TRBV9; 7 bases align to TRBD2. Germline V gene lookup returns CDR1 SGDLS and CDR2 YYNGEE. V lost 0 bases, J lost 6 bases, and 28 bases stayed unmatched. This CDR3 comprises 22 residues. CDR3 residues: CASSVGKASGPYAWGNQDTQYF. The CDR3 DNA sequence: TGTGCCAGCAGCGTAGGTAAGGCTAGCGGACCCTATGCGTGGGGAAACCAGGATACGCAGTATTTT.

This rearrangement joins TRBV30 to TRBJ1-5, with 8 bases matching TRBD1. Germline loops: CDR1 GTSNPN, CDR2 SVGIG (reference sequence). Trimming took 0 bases from V and 6 from J; bases not matched to a gene: 1. This CDR3 spans 13 amino acids. The CDR3 nucleotides read TGTGCCTGGAGTGTTACAGGGGGTCAGCCCCAGCATTTT. This translates into CAWSVTGGQPQHF.

The chain carries TRBV19 and TRBJ1-1, with D perhaps matching TRBD1 (6 bases). CDR1 is LNHDA and CDR2 is SQIVND in the germline V gene (reference sequence). The CDR3 loop spans 14 amino acids. V was clipped by 7 bases and J by 0 bases, with 12 bases between them. CDR3: CASTQDSLNTEAFF. CDR3 DNA: TGTGCCAGTACCCAGGACAGCCTGAACACTGAAGCTTTCTTT.

This chain uses TRBV6-5 with TRBJ1-2; 7 nucleotides align to TRBD1. V lost 2 bases, J lost 2 bases, and 5 bases stayed unmatched. The germline CDR1 and CDR2 sequences are MNHEY and SVGAGI. This CDR3 is 15 amino acids long. The CDR3 spells CASSYTGAQNYGYTF. The CDR3 bases are TGTGCCAGCAGTTACACAGGGGCTCAGAACTATGGCTACACCTTC.

The chain couples TRBV10-3 to TRBJ1-2, with D unresolved. Germline V gene sequence: CDR1 ENHRY, CDR2 SYGVKD. V was trimmed by 0 bases and J by 5 bases, leaving 19 bases between them. This CDR3 spans 17 amino acids. CDR3 amino acids: CAISESRAGDLRYGYTF. The CDR3 coding sequence is TGTGCCATCAGTGAGTCAAGGGCAGGCGACTTGAGATATGGCTACACCTTC.

CDR3 amino acids: CATPAGVHSGANVLTF. In nucleotides, the CDR3 is TGTGCCACCCCGGCGGGAGTCCACTCTGGGGCCAACGTCCTGACTTTC. The chain uses TRBV24-1 and TRBJ2-6, with 7 bases identical to TRBD2. The CDR3 sequence is 16 residues long. CDR1 is KGHDR, CDR2 SFDVKD, per germline. Unmatched junction bases numbered 7, after V lost 9 bases and J lost 0 bases.

The gene calls are TRBV27 and TRBJ1-4; 8 bases are a match to TRBD1. This CDR3 region has 14 residues. V trimming: 5 bases; J trimming: 6 bases; junction bases outside the gene matches: 5. The germline CDR1 and CDR2 sequences are MNHEY and SMNVEV (reference sequence). The CDR3 spells CASSITGGDEKLFF. Here the CDR3 DNA reads TGTGCCAGCAGTATAACAGGGGGGGATGAAAAACTGTTTTTT.

This CDR3 reads CATRLTGQQPQHF. The CDR3, as DNA: TGTGCCACCCGCTTGACAGGGCAACAGCCCCAGCATTTT. The rearrangement joins TRBV15 to TRBJ1-5, with 7 bases aligning to TRBD1. The CDR3 sequence is 13 residues long. CDR1 and CDR2 from the germline V gene are LNHNV and YYDKDF (reference sequence). Trimming took 8 bases from V and 7 from J; bases not matched to a gene: 8.

V usage is TRBV24-1 and J usage is TRBJ2-7; D possibly corresponds to TRBD1 (5 bases). Per the germline V gene, CDR1 is KGHDR and CDR2 is SFDVKD. V was pared by 4 bases and J by 4 bases, with 19 bases between. CDR3 length equals 16 residues. CDR3 sequence: CATSELAGLRTYEQYF. In DNA, the CDR3 is TGTGCCACCAGTGAGTTGGCAGGGCTTCGAACTTACGAGCAGTACTTC.

V is TRBV7-9 and J is TRBJ1-2; D remains unclear. Germline assignment: CDR1 SEHNR and CDR2 FQNEAQ (reference sequence). V was cut by 5 bases and J by 1 base, with 11 bases left in between. CDR3 length: 14 residues. The CDR3 region is CASSTPGLNYGYTF. The CDR3 coding sequence is TGTGCCAGCAGCACGCCCGGGCTTAACTATGGCTACACCTTC.

The chain links TRBV5-1 to TRBJ1-2; 11 bases fit TRBD1. CDR3 size: 15 residues. V lost 3 bases, J lost 0 bases, and 1 base stayed unmatched. CDR1 SGHRS and CDR2 YFSETQ come from the germline V gene. CDR3 sequence (DNA): TGCGCCAGCAGCTGGGGACAGGGGGCTAACTATGGCTACACCTTC. Translated, it gives CASSWGQGANYGYTF.

V and J are TRBV10-2 and TRBJ1-1, with 8 bases lining up with TRBD1. V trimming: 10 bases; J trimming: 1 base; junction bases outside the gene matches: 11. This CDR3 is built from 15 residues. Germline V gene data show CDR1 as WSHSY and CDR2 as SAAADI. In DNA form, the CDR3 reads TGCGCCATAGACTCCGGCGACAGGGGGAACACTGAAGCTTTCTTT. This sequence encodes CAIDSGDRGNTEAFF.

This sequence joins TRBV5-1 and TRBJ2-1, with 13 bases identical to TRBD2. The CDR3 loop spans 16 amino acids. The trim removed 4 bases at V and 7 bases at J, leaving 8 bases unmatched. Germline V CDR1 and CDR2: SGHRS, YFSETQ. The CDR3 here is CASSRTSGGAKNEQFF. CDR3 nucleotide sequence: TGCGCCAGCAGCCGCACTAGCGGGGGGGCCAAGAATGAGCAGTTCTTC.

The chain has TRBV7-2 and TRBJ2-3; 8 nucleotides align to TRBD2. J gave up 3 bases and V 2 bases, and 4 bases lay outside the gene matches. The CDR3 contains 15 residues. Germline V gene data show CDR1 as SGHTA and CDR2 as FQGNSA. The CDR3 coding sequence is TGTGCCAGCAGCTTAAGCGGGAGCAGAACAGATACGCAGTATTTT. Residues: CASSLSGSRTDTQYF.

About this clone: At the DNA level, this CDR3 is encoded by other sequences in the same sample as well. The CDR3 DNA is TGTGCCAGCAGCTTAACGCGGAACACTGAAGCTTTCTTT. It translates to CASSLTRNTEAFF. The chain uses TRBV7-2 and TRBJ1-1; D is ambiguous. In germline, CDR1 is SGHTA, CDR2 FQGNSA. Trimming left V 2 bases short and J 1 base short, with 5 bases between. This CDR3 contains 13 residues.

The chain combines TRBV6-5 with TRBJ2-7; D may be TRBD1 or TRBD2 (5 bases each). The germline V gene has CDR1 MNHEY and CDR2 SVGAGI. This CDR3 contains 14 residues. The V gene lost 5 bases and the J gene lost 2 bases, with 13 bases spanning the gap. CDR3 region: CASSLRDGAYEQYF. The CDR3 region has the DNA TGTGCCAGCAGTCTCCGGGACGGGGCCTACGAGCAGTACTTC.